The rows below give T cell receptor beta chains drawn from one sample of a study of CD8 T cells in ankylosing spondylitis. TCRdb reprocessed the 5' RACE reads via MiXCR and lists one record per CDR3 protein. The sample consists of around 150,000 distinct CDR3 sequences, approximately 10% of them appearing once. Material for sequencing was blood, either unsorted or a sorted T cell fraction (not recorded which). These receptors all come from a female donor with ankylosing spondylitis or in good health (not recorded which). Each CDR3 is given with its conserved first and last residue. D genes are given only for firm matches. Clone size is given for some rows only: seen once, a few or many times, or a class if the clone is expanded.

V: TRBV19
J: TRBJ2-7
length: 14
size: few
D: -
CDR3: CASSIWAGLYEQYF
DNA: TGTGCCAGTAGTATATGGGCAGGGCTCTACGAGCAGTACTTC

V: TRBV7-8
J: TRBJ2-2
length: 16
size: -
D: -
CDR3: CASSLDRGANTGELFF
DNA: TGTGCCAGCAGCTTAGATCGGGGGGCAAACACCGGGGAGCTGTTTTTT

V: TRBV5-6
J: TRBJ2-2
length: 14
size: many
D: TRBD1
CDR3: CASSWDRATGELFF
DNA: TGTGCCAGCAGCTGGGACAGGGCAACCGGGGAGCTGTTTTTT

V: TRBV30
J: TRBJ2-3
length: 12
size: many
D: -
CDR3: CAWNVVADTQYF
DNA: TGTGCCTGGAATGTCGTGGCAGATACGCAGTATTTT

V: TRBV3-1
J: TRBJ2-1
length: 18
size: few
D: TRBD2
CDR3: CASSQGDASGGLYNEQFF
DNA: TGTGCCAGCAGCCAAGGGGATGCTAGCGGGGGTCTTTACAATGAGCAGTTCTTC

V: TRBV7-2
J: TRBJ1-5
length: 14
size: -
D: -
CDR3: CASSLGGSGKPQHF
DNA: TGTGCCAGCAGCTTGGGGGGCTCGGGGAAGCCCCAGCATTTT

V: TRBV15
J: TRBJ2-2
length: 17
size: many
D: TRBD2
CDR3: CATSRQSWGGITGELFF
DNA: TGTGCCACCAGCAGACAATCCTGGGGAGGGATCACCGGGGAGCTGTTTTTT

V: TRBV6-2/TRBV6-3
J: TRBJ2-3
length: 15
size: many
D: TRBD1
CDR3: CASSRPGQSTDTQYF
DNA: TGTGCCAGCAGCCGCCCGGGACAGAGCACAGATACGCAGTATTTT

V: TRBV6-1
J: TRBJ2-2
length: 17
size: many
D: TRBD2
CDR3: CASSPYSGGDNTGELFF
DNA: TGTGCCAGCAGTCCGTATAGCGGGGGGGATAACACCGGGGAGCTGTTTTTT

V: TRBV7-2
J: TRBJ2-1
length: 15
size: few
D: TRBD2
CDR3: CASSLSGSGYNEQFF
DNA: TGTGCCAGCAGCCTGAGCGGGAGTGGCTACAATGAGCAGTTCTTC

V: TRBV5-1
J: TRBJ2-5
length: 15
size: many
D: -
CDR3: CASSFYGGIEETQYF
DNA: TGCGCCAGCAGCTTCTACGGAGGAATAGAAGAGACCCAGTACTTC

V: TRBV19
J: TRBJ1-6
length: 15
size: few
D: TRBD1
CDR3: CASSRAGQGNSPLHF
DNA: TGTGCCAGTAGTCGGGCCGGACAGGGCAACTCACCCCTCCACTTT

V: TRBV29-1
J: TRBJ1-4
length: 12
size: many
D: -
CDR3: CSVGITYEKLFF
DNA: TGCAGCGTTGGGATTACTTATGAAAAACTGTTTTTT

V: TRBV5-1
J: TRBJ1-6
length: 13
size: many
D: -
CDR3: CASGAGYNSPLHF
DNA: TGCGCCAGCGGGGCAGGCTATAATTCACCCCTCCACTTT

V: TRBV14
J: TRBJ2-5
length: 12
size: few
D: -
CDR3: CASSPFQGTQYF
DNA: TGTGCCAGCAGCCCCTTTCAGGGGACCCAGTACTTC

V: TRBV5-1
J: TRBJ2-3
length: 14
size: many
D: -
CDR3: CASSSGDSTDTQYF
DNA: TGCGCCAGCAGCTCTGGGGACTCTACAGATACGCAGTATTTT

V: TRBV20-1
J: TRBJ2-5
length: 14
size: many
D: TRBD1
CDR3: CSARHPDREETQYF
DNA: TGCAGTGCTAGACACCCCGACAGGGAAGAGACCCAGTACTTC

V: TRBV12-5
J: TRBJ2-1
length: 15
size: once
D: TRBD2
CDR3: CASGLASGEINEQFF
DNA: TGTGCTAGTGGTTTGGCTAGCGGGGAGATAAATGAGCAGTTCTTC

V: TRBV5-1
J: TRBJ2-3
length: 15
size: -
D: -
CDR3: CASSPALGGTDTQYF
DNA: TGCGCCAGCAGCCCGGCCCTGGGGGGCACAGATACGCAGTATTTT

V: TRBV29-1
J: TRBJ1-2
length: 15
size: many
D: -
CDR3: CSVEEGSSRGYGYTF
DNA: TGCAGCGTTGAAGAGGGGTCATCCAGGGGCTATGGCTACACCTTC

V: TRBV5-1
J: TRBJ2-5
length: 14
size: -
D: -
CDR3: CASSLDVREETQYF
DNA: TGCGCCAGCAGCTTGGACGTCAGGGAAGAGACCCAGTACTTC

V: TRBV12-3/TRBV12-4
J: TRBJ1-6
length: 12
size: many
D: -
CDR3: CASWDRGSPLHF
DNA: TGTGCCAGCTGGGACCGCGGGTCACCCCTCCACTTT

V: TRBV12-3/TRBV12-4
J: TRBJ1-1
length: 14
size: few
D: -
CDR3: CASSLGAANTEAFF
DNA: TGTGCCAGCAGTTTGGGAGCTGCGAACACTGAAGCTTTCTTT

V: TRBV20-1
J: TRBJ1-1
length: 13
size: many
D: -
CDR3: CSATDGKNTEAFF
DNA: TGCAGTGCGACGGACGGAAAAAACACTGAAGCTTTCTTT

V: TRBV12-3/TRBV12-4
J: TRBJ2-2
length: 17
size: -
D: TRBD2
CDR3: CASSPRLAGVNTGELFF
DNA: TGTGCCAGCAGTCCGAGACTAGCGGGGGTGAACACCGGGGAGCTGTTTTTT

V: TRBV20-1
J: TRBJ2-3
length: 14
size: many
D: -
CDR3: CSAVKGGSTDTQYF
DNA: TGCAGTGCTGTTAAGGGGGGTTCCACAGATACGCAGTATTTT

V: TRBV7-8
J: TRBJ1-5
length: 12
size: many
D: -
CDR3: CASSGLLGPQHF
DNA: TGTGCCAGCAGCGGGCTTCTGGGGCCCCAGCATTTT

V: TRBV28
J: TRBJ1-5
length: 13
size: many
D: -
CDR3: CATRLDSNQPQHF
DNA: TGTGCCACCAGACTTGATAGCAATCAGCCCCAGCATTTT

V: TRBV3-1
J: TRBJ1-3
length: 18
size: few
D: -
CDR3: CTCSLGSGWGGSGNTIYF
DNA: TGTACCTGCAGTTTAGGGTCCGGTTGGGGGGGCTCTGGAAACACCATATATTTT